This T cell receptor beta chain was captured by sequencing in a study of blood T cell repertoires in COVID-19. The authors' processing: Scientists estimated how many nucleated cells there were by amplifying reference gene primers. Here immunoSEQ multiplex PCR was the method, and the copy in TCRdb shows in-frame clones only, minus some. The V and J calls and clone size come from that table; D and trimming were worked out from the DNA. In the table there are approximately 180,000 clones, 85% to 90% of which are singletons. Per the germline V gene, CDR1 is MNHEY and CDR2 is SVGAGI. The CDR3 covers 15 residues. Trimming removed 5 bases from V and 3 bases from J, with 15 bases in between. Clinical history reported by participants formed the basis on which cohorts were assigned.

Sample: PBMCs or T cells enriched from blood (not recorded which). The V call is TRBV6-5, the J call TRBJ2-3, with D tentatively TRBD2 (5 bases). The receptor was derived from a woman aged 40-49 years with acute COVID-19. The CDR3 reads CASSMSGSPTDTQYF. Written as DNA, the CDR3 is TGTGCCAGCAGTATGTCGGGATCCCCTACAGATACGCAGTATTTT.